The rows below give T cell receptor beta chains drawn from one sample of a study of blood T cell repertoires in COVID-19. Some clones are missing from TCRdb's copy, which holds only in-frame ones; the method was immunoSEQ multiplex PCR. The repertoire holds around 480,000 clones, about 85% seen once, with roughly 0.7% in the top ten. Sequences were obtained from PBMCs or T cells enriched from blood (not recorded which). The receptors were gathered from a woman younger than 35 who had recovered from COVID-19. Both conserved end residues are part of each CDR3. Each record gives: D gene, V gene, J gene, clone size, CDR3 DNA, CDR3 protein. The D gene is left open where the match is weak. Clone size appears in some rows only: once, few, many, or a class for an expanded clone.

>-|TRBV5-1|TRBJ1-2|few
TGCGCCAGCAGCTTGTCAGGGGATGGCTATGGCTACACCTTC
CASSLSGDGYGYTF
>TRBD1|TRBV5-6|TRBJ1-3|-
TGTGCCAGCAGCTTTCGGGGGGACAGGATAGAAAACACCATATATTTT
CASSFRGDRIENTIYF
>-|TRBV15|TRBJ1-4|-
TGTGCCACCAGCAGGAGGACTCAACCCAATGAAAAACTGTTTTTT
CATSRRTQPNEKLFF
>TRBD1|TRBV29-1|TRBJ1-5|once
TGCAGCGTAGGACAGGGGGACGGGGCAGGTCAGCCCCAGCATTTT
CSVGQGDGAGQPQHF
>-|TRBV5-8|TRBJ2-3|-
TGTGCCAGCAGCCCTTTTGGAGGGGGCACAGATACGCAGTATTTT
CASSPFGGGTDTQYF
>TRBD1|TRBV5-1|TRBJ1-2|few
TGCGCCAGCAGCACGGACAGGGGGATGAGTGGCTACACCTTC
CASSTDRGMSGYTF
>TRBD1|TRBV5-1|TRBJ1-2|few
TGCGCCAGCAGCTTGGAGGGGGCAGAGGGTTATGGCTACACCTTC
CASSLEGAEGYGYTF
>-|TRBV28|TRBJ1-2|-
TGTGCCAGCAGGCTGCTCCTTCCCCCGCGATCTAACTATGGCTACACCTTC
CASRLLLPPRSNYGYTF
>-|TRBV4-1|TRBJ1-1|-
TGCGCCAGCAGCCACGTACAGCCTTATAACACTGAAGCTTTCTTT
CASSHVQPYNTEAFF
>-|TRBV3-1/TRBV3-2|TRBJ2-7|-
TGTGCCAGCAGCGCAGGGACTTCCTACGAGCAGTACTTC
CASSAGTSYEQYF